This entry lists 27 T cell receptor beta chains sequenced from one sample in a study of T cell responses to AZD1222 COVID-19 vaccine. Repertoires were generated with immunoSEQ multiplex PCR, while TCRdb's copy carries only in-frame clones and drops some. The sample has roughly 130,000 clones, 88% seen once; the top ten hold approximately 18%. The input for sequencing was peripheral blood, taken on day 0 of MenACWY control vaccination. The source of these receptors is an adult in good health.

This sequence joins TRBV5-6 and TRBJ1-2; 8 bases are a match to TRBD1. The V and J ends lost 0 bases and 4 bases, in that order; junction bases with no gene match: 14. The germline CDR1 and CDR2 sequences are SGHDT and YYEEEE. The CDR3 contains 18 residues. The CDR3 region has the DNA TGTGCCAGCAGCTTGGAGCAAGTTCCGGACAGGGCGACCTATGGCTACACCTTC. This sequence encodes CASSLEQVPDRATYGYTF.

The rearrangement links TRBV4-1 to TRBJ2-4; TRBD2 agrees at 10 bases. The CDR3 contains 20 residues. V lost 4 bases, J lost 0 bases, and 15 bases stayed unmatched. Germline V gene lookup returns CDR1 MGHRA and CDR2 YSYEKL. The CDR3 region is CASSRSGALAGELAKNIQYF. DNA of the CDR3: TGCGCCAGCAGCCGGTCTGGGGCCCTAGCGGGAGAGTTAGCCAAAAACATTCAGTACTTC.

This chain links TRBV5-1 with TRBJ2-3, with 9 bases identical to TRBD2. The CDR3 runs to 14 residues. Per germline, CDR1 SGHRS and CDR2 YFSETQ. Trimming at V came to 3 bases and at J to 8 bases, leaving 7 bases not matched to a gene. The CDR3 is CASSSREGQRTQYF. The CDR3 coding sequence is TGCGCCAGCAGCTCGCGGGAGGGCCAGCGTACGCAGTATTTT.

The chain joins TRBV7-6 to TRBJ1-1; D ambiguous. The CDR3 totals 15 residues. Germline V gene lookup returns CDR1 SGHVS and CDR2 FNYEAQ. Trimming shortened V by 5 bases and J by 5 bases, and 18 bases separated the two germline ends. CDR3 in DNA: TGTGCCAGCAGCCCTGGGATGGCGGGGATAACTGAAGCTTTCTTT. Its protein product is CASSPGMAGITEAFF.

V is TRBV5-1 and J is TRBJ2-3, with TRBD1 matching 7 bases. Losses at the gene ends were 2 bases for V and 6 bases for J; bases not matched to a gene: 6. This CDR3 has 14 amino acids. In germline, CDR1 is SGHRS, CDR2 YFSETQ. CDR3: CASSFQGDGDTQYF. DNA for the CDR3: TGCGCCAGCAGCTTCCAGGGGGATGGGGATACGCAGTATTTT.

This sequence joins TRBV10-2 and TRBJ2-5, with TRBD2 matching 13 bases. Germline lookup yields CDR1 WSHSY and CDR2 SAAADI. V lost 6 bases, J lost 5 bases, and 9 bases stayed unmatched. There are 16 residues in the CDR3. CDR3 in DNA: TGCGCCAGCAGCGCCCTTGGACTAGCGGGAGCGGAGACCCAGTACTTC. Translating gives CASSALGLAGAETQYF.

The rearrangement uses TRBV5-1 and TRBJ2-5; 9 bases agree with TRBD2. This CDR3 has 16 residues. CDR1 is SGHRS, CDR2 YFSETQ, per germline. V shed 0 bases and J 1 base; nucleotides not matched to a gene: 4. The CDR3 DNA follows: TGCGCCAGCAGCTTGGGGGGTAGCGGGAGCCAAGAGACCCAGTACTTC. It codes for CASSLGGSGSQETQYF.

This chain connects TRBV15 to TRBJ2-1, with 8 bases matching TRBD2. After removal of 5 bases from V and 0 bases from J, the junction contained 6 bases not matched to a gene. Germline V CDR1 and CDR2: LNHNV, YYDKDF (reference sequence). CDR3 length: 16 amino acids. The CDR3 region is CATSLSGGSSYNEQFF. DNA for the CDR3: TGTGCCACCAGCCTCAGCGGGGGCAGCTCCTACAATGAGCAGTTCTTC.

This sequence joins TRBV30 and TRBJ1-3; TRBD1 matches at 12 bases. The CDR3 totals 21 residues. Germline V gene data show CDR1 as GTSNPN and CDR2 as SVGIG (reference sequence). After removal of 3 bases from V and 4 bases from J, the junction contained 22 bases not matched to a gene. CDR3: CAWSDSYRDRGRLSIGNTIYF. DNA of the CDR3: TGTGCCTGGAGCGATAGCTACCGGGACAGGGGGCGTTTAAGTATCGGAAACACCATATATTTT.

The rearrangement links TRBV4-2 to TRBJ2-7; D is uncertain. Trimming shortened V by 2 bases and J by 5 bases, and 4 bases separated the two germline ends. Germline CDR1 is LGHNA and CDR2 is YNFKEQ. This CDR3 has 11 residues. For the CDR3, the DNA is TGTGCCAGCAGCCAAAGAGACGAGCAGTACTTC. Translation: CASSQRDEQYF.

The J gene is TRBJ1-6, the V gene TRBV9, with TRBD1 matching 9 bases. V lost 4 bases, J lost 5 bases, and 4 bases stayed unmatched. Per germline, CDR1 SGDLS and CDR2 YYNGEE. The CDR3 has 15 residues. In nucleotides, the CDR3 is TGTGCCAGCAGCCCTTGGGACAGGGATAATTCACCCCTCCACTTT. This encodes CASSPWDRDNSPLHF.

The rearrangement joins TRBV5-4 to TRBJ1-2; D remains unclear. Trimming cost V 1 base and J 1 base, with 5 bases left between them. The V gene's germline CDR1 is SGHNT and CDR2 YYREEE (reference sequence). The CDR3 contains 13 residues. The DNA of the CDR3 is TGTGCCAGCAGCTTGAAGGATAACTATGGCTACACCTTC. It yields the protein CASSLKDNYGYTF.

J is TRBJ2-7 and V is TRBV20-1; D is undetermined. The CDR3 spans 14 residues. Germline V gene lookup returns CDR1 DFQATT and CDR2 SNEGSKA (reference sequence). V lost 3 bases and J 3 bases, leaving 15 bases between the germline ends. The CDR3 DNA is TGCAGTGCTAGTAGGGCAGTCGGAGACTACGAGCAGTACTTC. This encodes CSASRAVGDYEQYF.

The CDR3 nucleotides read TGCGCCAGCAGCCAAGATGGGACCAGAAATGAGCAGTTCTTC. Encoded protein: CASSQDGTRNEQFF. The gene calls are TRBV4-1 and TRBJ2-1, with D perhaps assigned TRBD1 or TRBD2 (5 bases each). V was clipped by 0 bases and J by 7 bases, with 10 bases between them. This CDR3 is built from 14 residues. Looked up from germline, CDR1 is MGHRA and CDR2 is YSYEKL.

This clone was observed a few times. V usage is TRBV3-1 (or the pseudogene TRBV3-2) and J usage is TRBJ2-6, with a possible D match to TRBD1 (6 bases). V shed 5 bases and J shed 1 base, with 15 bases lying between them. The CDR3 totals 17 residues. Germline values: CDR1 LGHDT, CDR2 YNNKEL (reference sequence). DNA of the CDR3: TGTGCCAGCAGCGTCGGGACAATATTTTCTGGGGCCAACGTCCTGACTTTC. Translating it yields CASSVGTIFSGANVLTF.

V gene TRBV2 combines with J gene TRBJ1-6, with D hard to call. CDR3 size: 15 residues. Per the germline V gene, CDR1 is SNHLY and CDR2 is FYNNEI. V was shortened by 2 bases and J by 7 bases, with 12 bases between the two germline ends. The CDR3 DNA sequence: TGTGCCAGCAGTGAACATCCGGGTTTGAATTCACCCCTCCACTTT. Its translation: CASSEHPGLNSPLHF.

V usage is TRBV6-5 and J usage is TRBJ2-7; D is possibly TRBD1 or TRBD2 (5 bases each). The CDR3 is 12 amino acids. Trimming removed 6 bases at V and 7 bases at J, with 13 bases between. The V gene's germline CDR1 is MNHEY and CDR2 SVGAGI. This CDR3 is CASSSWDGEQYF. As DNA, the CDR3 is TGTGCCAGCAGCTCATGGGACGGGGAGCAGTACTTC.

This chain uses TRBV6-5 with TRBJ2-1, with 9 bases that match TRBD2. Germline CDR1 MNHEY, CDR2 SVGAGI. With V trimmed by 7 bases and J by 5 bases, 9 bases remained unmatched. CDR3 size: 15 residues. The CDR3 DNA follows: TGTGCCAGCATACTGACTAGCGGAATACACAATGAGCAGTTCTTC. This translates into CASILTSGIHNEQFF.

This chain links TRBV19 with TRBJ2-7, with 8 nucleotides matching TRBD2. V lost 5 bases, J lost 3 bases, and 9 bases stayed unmatched. The germline V gene encodes CDR1 LNHDA and CDR2 SQIVND (reference sequence). CDR3 length: 15 amino acids. The CDR3 reads CASSASSGSNYEQYF. As DNA, the CDR3 is TGTGCCAGTAGTGCATCTAGCGGGTCCAACTACGAGCAGTACTTC.

This chain uses TRBV2 with TRBJ2-7, with 7 bases matching TRBD2. There are 14 residues in the CDR3. V was clipped by 2 bases and J by 1 base; unmatched bases: 2. Germline V gives CDR1 SNHLY, CDR2 FYNNEI. The CDR3, as DNA: TGTGCCAGCAGTGAACTAGCGGTATCCTACGAGCAGTACTTC. It encodes CASSELAVSYEQYF.

The chain is built from TRBV30 and TRBJ1-2; D unresolved. Looked up from germline, CDR1 is GTSNPN and CDR2 is SVGIG (reference sequence). This CDR3 spans 11 amino acids. V was clipped by 5 bases and J by 4 bases, with 8 bases between them. The CDR3 region has the DNA TGTGCCTGGGGGCCCGTCTATGGCTACACCTTC. It yields the protein CAWGPVYGYTF.

CDR3 coding DNA: TGTGCCTGGAGTATTATACAGGGAAAAAACCAGCCCCAGCATTTT. The encoded protein is CAWSIIQGKNQPQHF. The chain uses TRBV30 and TRBJ1-5; a weak D match, TRBD1 (6 bases). The CDR3 has 15 amino acids. Trimming removed 2 bases from V and 7 bases from J, with 18 bases in between. The germline gives CDR1 GTSNPN, CDR2 SVGIG (reference sequence). The complete variable domain, with remaining parts taken from reference TRBV30 and TRBJ1-5, reads SQTIHQWPATLVQPVGSPLSLECTVEGTSNPNLYWYRQAAGRGLQLLFYSVGIGQISSEVPQNLSASRPQDRQFILSSKKLLLSDSGFYLCAWSIIQGKNQPQHFGDGTRLSIL.

The chain employs TRBV6-5 and TRBJ1-5; TRBD1 might be the D (5 bases). The CDR3 runs to 15 residues. The V end was cut by 4 bases, the J end by 0 bases, with 10 bases between. Per germline, CDR1 MNHEY and CDR2 SVGAGI. The DNA of the CDR3 is TGTGCCAGCAGTTGGGACCGTGATAGCAATCAGCCCCAGCATTTT. Encoded protein: CASSWDRDSNQPQHF.

The CDR3 is CASGGRTDTQYF. The CDR3 nucleotides read TGTGCCAGCGGGGGGCGCACAGATACGCAGTATTTT. The rearrangement joins TRBV28 to TRBJ2-3, with D perhaps being TRBD1 or TRBD2 (6 bases each). This CDR3 is 12 amino acids long. V lost 8 bases, J lost 1 base, and 7 bases lay in between. Germline values: CDR1 MDHEN, CDR2 SYDVKM.

The J gene is TRBJ2-7, the V gene TRBV3-1 (or the pseudogene TRBV3-2); no definite D call. CDR1 is LGHDT and CDR2 is YNNKEL in the germline V gene (reference sequence). Trimming shortened V by 0 bases and J by 1 base, and 10 bases separated the two germline ends. The CDR3 has 15 residues. The CDR3 spells CASSQDRVRSYEQYF. In DNA form, the CDR3 reads TGTGCCAGCAGCCAAGATCGGGTCAGATCCTACGAGCAGTACTTC.

The chain recombines TRBV4-1 with TRBJ2-5; 8 nucleotides line up with TRBD2. V was pared by 1 base and J by 3 bases, with 16 bases of the junction left unmatched. This CDR3 spans 19 amino acids. Germline CDR1 and CDR2: MGHRA and YSYEKL. CDR3 sequence: CASSQGPLGSGRPEETQYF. Written as DNA, the CDR3 is TGCGCCAGCAGCCAAGGGCCACTGGGCAGCGGGAGACCTGAAGAGACCCAGTACTTC.

This rearrangement joins TRBV27 to TRBJ1-2; 7 bases are shared with TRBD1. CDR3 length equals 18 residues. V lost 6 bases to trimming and J lost 8 bases; unmatched junction nucleotides: 24. In germline, CDR1 is MNHEY, CDR2 SMNVEV (reference sequence). The CDR3 loop is CASRTTGTEAPEGWGYTF. The CDR3 bases are TGTGCCAGCAGAACCACCGGGACAGAAGCCCCAGAGGGATGGGGCTACACCTTC.